The 10 T cell receptor beta chains in this list originate from one sample, sequenced in a study of beta chain features in type 1 diabetes. As every portion of the isolated RNA was reverse transcribed, the sequencing read expressed TCRB transcripts. Assay used: immunoSEQ multiplex PCR; TCRdb lists only in-frame clones, some missing. The sample lists over 500,000 clones; 15% to 18% were seen once. Sequenced sample: naive CD4+ T cells from blood. The receptors were sampled from a man younger than 35 in good health.

This clone appeared a few times. The chain couples TRBV20-1 to TRBJ1-2; D remains ambiguous. The CDR3 has 9 residues. V was clipped by 0 bases and J by 14 bases, with 7 bases between them. CDR1 DFQATT and CDR2 SNEGSKA come from the germline V gene (reference sequence). CDR3 protein: CSARESPTF. In DNA form, the CDR3 reads TGCAGTGCTAGAGAGTCCCCAACCTTC.

The chain uses TRBV10-3 and TRBJ2-7; D not resolved. This CDR3 is built from 13 residues. Trimming took 5 bases from V and 5 from J, leaving 13 bases between them. Germline lookup yields CDR1 ENHRY and CDR2 SYGVKD. The CDR3 coding sequence is TGTGCCATCAGTAACGAATTTGCCCACGAGCAGTACTTC. It codes for CAISNEFAHEQYF.

The gene calls are TRBV7-2 and TRBJ2-2, with 8 bases matching TRBD2. J was trimmed by 1 base and V by 5 bases; bases with no gene match: 6. The CDR3 length is 16 residues. Germline V lookup: CDR1 SGHTA, CDR2 FQGNSA. The CDR3: CASSPRAGENTGELFF. The CDR3 nucleotides read TGTGCCAGCAGCCCGAGAGCGGGGGAGAACACCGGGGAGCTGTTTTTT.

The J gene is TRBJ1-2, the V gene TRBV6-5; D not resolved. CDR3 length: 15 amino acids. V lost 0 bases, J lost 4 bases, and 12 bases lay in between. The V gene's germline CDR1 is MNHEY and CDR2 SVGAGI. The CDR3 coding sequence is TGTGCCAGCAGTTACTCGGGATCCTCGGGCTATGGCTACACCTTC. This codes for CASSYSGSSGYGYTF.

In its sample, this clone was seen a few times. The chain uses TRBV9 and TRBJ2-7, with D tentatively TRBD1 or TRBD2 (5 bases each). In germline, CDR1 is SGDLS, CDR2 YYNGEE. V lost 0 bases and J 3 bases, leaving 16 bases between the germline ends. The CDR3 consists of 16 residues. Written as DNA, the CDR3 is TGTGCCAGCAGCGTAGGGATCGGGGACGTATTCTACGAGCAGTACTTC. This codes for CASSVGIGDVFYEQYF.

V is TRBV30 and J is TRBJ2-5; D is unclear. The ends were cut back, 0 bases at V and 7 bases at J, with 15 bases in the middle. This CDR3 spans 14 amino acids. Germline assignment: CDR1 GTSNPN and CDR2 SVGIG (reference sequence). CDR3 nucleotides: TGTGCCTGGAGTGTACTCGGAGCTGGTGGGACCCAGTACTTC. Translated: CAWSVLGAGGTQYF.

The sample holds one count of this clone. Other DNA sequences in this specimen translate into the identical CDR3. This chain joins TRBV6-5 and TRBJ1-5; unclear D gene. Germline loops: CDR1 MNHEY, CDR2 SVGAGI. CDR3 size: 15 residues. The ends were cut back, 0 bases at V and 0 bases at J, with 6 bases in the middle. This CDR3 is CASSYSKNSNQPQHF. For the CDR3, the DNA is TGTGCCAGCAGTTACTCGAAGAATAGCAATCAGCCCCAGCATTTT.

V and J are TRBV29-1 and TRBJ2-1; D tentatively fits TRBD1 or TRBD2 (5 bases each). This CDR3 has 17 amino acids. Germline CDR1 reads SQVTM; CDR2 reads ANQGSEA. Trimming pared 0 bases from V and 10 bases from J, leaving 25 bases between. The CDR3 region has the DNA TGCAGCGTTGAAGAAATACGACAGCTACTAGGGCGAGAGGAGCAGTTCTTC. The encoded protein is CSVEEIRQLLGREEQFF.

Concerning this clone: This specimen includes other DNA sequences encoding the same CDR3. The chain links TRBV27 to TRBJ2-1; D is undetermined. The CDR3 consists of 11 residues. Looked up from germline, CDR1 is MNHEY and CDR2 is SMNVEV (reference sequence). Trimming left V 2 bases short and J 6 bases short, with 2 bases between. CDR3 amino acids: CASSLSNEQFF. In DNA, the CDR3 is TGTGCCAGCAGTTTAAGCAATGAGCAGTTCTTC.

The chain couples TRBV7-2 to TRBJ2-7, with D possibly TRBD2 on 6 matching bases. The CDR3 has 16 amino acids. With 5 bases removed from V and 0 bases from J, the gap between germline ends came to 17 bases. Germline CDR1 is SGHTA and CDR2 is FQGNSA. CDR3 bases: TGTGCCAGCAGCCCCCTCGGAGGGGTGGGCTCCTACGAGCAGTACTTC. The encoded protein is CASSPLGGVGSYEQYF.